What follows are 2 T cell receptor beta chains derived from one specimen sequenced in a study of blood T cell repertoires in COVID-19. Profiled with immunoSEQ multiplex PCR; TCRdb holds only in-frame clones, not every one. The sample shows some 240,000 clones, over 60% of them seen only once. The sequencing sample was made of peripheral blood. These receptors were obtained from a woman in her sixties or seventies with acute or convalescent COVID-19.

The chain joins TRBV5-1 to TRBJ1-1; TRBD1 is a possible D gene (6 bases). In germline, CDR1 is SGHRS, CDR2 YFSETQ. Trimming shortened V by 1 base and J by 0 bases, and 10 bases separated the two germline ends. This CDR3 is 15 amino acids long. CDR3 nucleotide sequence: TGCGCCAGCAGCTTGACAGGGAAAATGAACACTGAAGCTTTCTTT. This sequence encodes CASSLTGKMNTEAFF.

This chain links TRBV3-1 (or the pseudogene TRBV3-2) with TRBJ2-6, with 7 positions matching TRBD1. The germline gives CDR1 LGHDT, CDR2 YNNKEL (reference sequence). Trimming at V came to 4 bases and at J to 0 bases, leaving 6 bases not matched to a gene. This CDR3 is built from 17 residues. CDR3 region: CASSRRQGSSGANVLTF. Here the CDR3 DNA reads TGTGCCAGCAGCCGTAGACAGGGCAGCTCTGGGGCCAACGTCCTGACTTTC.